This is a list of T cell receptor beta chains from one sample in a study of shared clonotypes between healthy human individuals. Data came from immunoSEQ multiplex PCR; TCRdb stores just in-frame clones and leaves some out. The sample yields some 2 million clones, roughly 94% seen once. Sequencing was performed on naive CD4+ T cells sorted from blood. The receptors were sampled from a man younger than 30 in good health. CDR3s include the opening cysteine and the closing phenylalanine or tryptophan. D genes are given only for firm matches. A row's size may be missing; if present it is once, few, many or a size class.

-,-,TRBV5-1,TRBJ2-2,TGCGCCAGCAGTCCAAATGGGGGGCGATACACCGGGGAGCTGTTTTTT,CASSPNGGRYTGELFF
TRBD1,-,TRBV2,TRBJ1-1,TGTGCCAGCATCAGGGCTGACAGGGTAAACACTGAAGCTTTCTTT,CASIRADRVNTEAFF
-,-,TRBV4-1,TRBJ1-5,TGCGCCAGCAGCCAGCTCGGACCGACTCATTATAGCAATCAGCCCCAGCATTTT,CASSQLGPTHYSNQPQHF
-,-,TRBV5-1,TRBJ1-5,TGCGCCAGCAGCTGCCCCCCCAGGGACAATCAGCCCCAGCATTTT,CASSCPPRDNQPQHF
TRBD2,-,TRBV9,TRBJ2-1,TGTGCCAGCAGCGTAGCTTTGACTAGCGGGGGCCATGAGCAGTTCTTC,CASSVALTSGGHEQFF
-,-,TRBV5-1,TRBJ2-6,TGCGCCAGCAGCTTGCCGGAAAGCTCTGGGGCCAACGTCCTGACTTTC,CASSLPESSGANVLTF
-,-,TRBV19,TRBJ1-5,TGTGCCAGTAGTATGGGGAGGGATCGACAGCCCCAGCATTTT,CASSMGRDRQPQHF
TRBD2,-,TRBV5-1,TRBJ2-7,TGCGCCAGCAGCTTCGGGCGGGAGGTTTTTGGGCGCTACGAGCAGTACTTC,CASSFGREVFGRYEQYF
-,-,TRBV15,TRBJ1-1,TGTGCCACCAGCAGAGATAAAATGAGTATTAAGACTGAAGCTTTCTTT,CATSRDKMSIKTEAFF
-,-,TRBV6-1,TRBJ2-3,TGTGCCAGCAGTGAATCTGGGAGTACGCAGTATTTT,CASSESGSTQYF
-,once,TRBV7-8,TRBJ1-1,TGTGCCAGCAGCACGACAGTGAACACTGAAGCTTTCTTT,CASSTTVNTEAFF
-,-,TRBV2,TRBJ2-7,TGTGCCAGCACCCTTTCCCACGAGCAGTACTTC,CASTLSHEQYF
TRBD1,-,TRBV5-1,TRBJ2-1,TGCGCCAGCAGGTTCGGGGACAGGACGGCTTACGATGAGCAGTTCTTC,CASRFGDRTAYDEQFF
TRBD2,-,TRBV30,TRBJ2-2,TGTGCCTGGAGCCCAGGAGGATCGGGGGGCGGGGAGCTGTTTTTT,CAWSPGGSGGGELFF
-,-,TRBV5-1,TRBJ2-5,TGCGCCAGCAGCTTGAGGGGAGAAGAGACCCAGTACTTC,CASSLRGEETQYF
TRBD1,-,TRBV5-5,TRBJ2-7,TGTGCCAGCAGCTTGCCGGGACAGGGTGAGCAGTACTTC,CASSLPGQGEQYF
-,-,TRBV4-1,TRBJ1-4,TGCGCCACGGGGGGGTTGGCAACTAATGAAAAACTGTTTTTT,CATGGLATNEKLFF
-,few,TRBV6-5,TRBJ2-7,TGTGCCAGCAGAAGGACCGGAGTCTACGAGCAGTACTTC,CASRRTGVYEQYF
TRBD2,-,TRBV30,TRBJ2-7,TGTGCCAGCAGCTTCGGCGGGAGTAGCGGGCAGTACTTC,CASSFGGSSGQYF
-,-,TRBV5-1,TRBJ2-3,TGCGCCAGCAGCCCCCGCGGGGATGGCACAGATACGCAGTATTTT,CASSPRGDGTDTQYF
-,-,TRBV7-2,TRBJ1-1,TGTGCCAGCAGCCCCTCCCCTGGGACTGAAGCTTTCTTT,CASSPSPGTEAFF
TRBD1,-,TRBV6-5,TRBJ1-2,TGTGCCAGCAACGGCGCAGGGGGTTATGGCTACACCTTC,CASNGAGGYGYTF
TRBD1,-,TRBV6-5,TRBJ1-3,TGTGCCAGCTCCGTAGGCAGGGGGCACGGAAACACCATATATTTT,CASSVGRGHGNTIYF
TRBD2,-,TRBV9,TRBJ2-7,TGTGCCAGCAGCGTAGAGGCGGGGGTGACCTACGAGCAGTACTTC,CASSVEAGVTYEQYF
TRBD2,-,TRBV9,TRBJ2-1,TGTGCCAGCAGCGTAGGATTGACTAGCGGGGGATACAATGAGCAGTTCTTC,CASSVGLTSGGYNEQFF
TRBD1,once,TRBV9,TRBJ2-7,TGTGCCAGCAGCCCCTCGACAGGGACCGGCTACTACGAGCAGTACTTC,CASSPSTGTGYYEQYF
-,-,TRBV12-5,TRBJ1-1,TGTGCTAGTGGTTTGGTGGGGAACACTGAAGCTTTCTTT,CASGLVGNTEAFF
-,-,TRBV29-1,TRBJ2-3,TGCAGCGTCCAGACAGGTGTTAGCACAGATACGCAGTATTTT,CSVQTGVSTDTQYF
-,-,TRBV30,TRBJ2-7,TGTGCCTGGACTCCCCGGGCGTACGAGCAGTACTTC,CAWTPRAYEQYF
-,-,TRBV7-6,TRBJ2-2,TGTGCCAGCAGCTTTTCATGGCCAGATAGGGACACCGGGGAGCTGTTTTTT,CASSFSWPDRDTGELFF
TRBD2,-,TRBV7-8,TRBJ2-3,TGTGCCAGCAGCCCATCGGGGGGTAAAGATACGCAGTATTTT,CASSPSGGKDTQYF
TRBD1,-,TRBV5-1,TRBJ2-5,TGCGCCAGCAGCTTGGCGGGGACAGAAAAAGAGACCCAGTACTTC,CASSLAGTEKETQYF
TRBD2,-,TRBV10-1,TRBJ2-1,TGCGCCAGCAGTGAGAGGGCGGGAGGCCCCTACAATGAGCAGTTCTTC,CASSERAGGPYNEQFF
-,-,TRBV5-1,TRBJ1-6,TGCGCCAGCAGCTTGACACCGGGGTCCTATAATTCACCCCTCCACTTT,CASSLTPGSYNSPLHF
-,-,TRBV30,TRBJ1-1,TGTGCCTGGAGTAAAAGGGGAGGGAACACTGAAGCTTTCTTT,CAWSKRGGNTEAFF
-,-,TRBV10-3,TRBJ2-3,TGTGCCATCAGTGAGTCGTTTCAGGCGCTGGGCACAGATACGCAGTATTTT,CAISESFQALGTDTQYF
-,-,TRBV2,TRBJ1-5,TGTGCCAGCAGTGAAGCTAATCGCAATCAGCCCCAGCATTTT,CASSEANRNQPQHF
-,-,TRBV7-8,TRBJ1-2,TGTGCCAGCAGCCTAACGGTGACGGCGATGAGCTATGGCTACACCTTC,CASSLTVTAMSYGYTF
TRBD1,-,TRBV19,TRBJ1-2,TGTGCCACCCGCGCGGGGGTGGGGACAGGCTTATCTGGCTACACCTTC,CATRAGVGTGLSGYTF
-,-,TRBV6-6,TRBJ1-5,TGTGCCAGCAGTTGGGACGTCAATCAGCCCCAGCATTTT,CASSWDVNQPQHF
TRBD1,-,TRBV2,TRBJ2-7,TGTGCCAGCAGCACTCCCGGGACAGGGACCTACGAGCAGTACTTC,CASSTPGTGTYEQYF
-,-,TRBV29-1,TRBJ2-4,TGCAGCGTTGGGGTAGCCAAAAACATTCAGTACTTC,CSVGVAKNIQYF
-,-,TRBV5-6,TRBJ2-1,TGTGCCAGCAGTCCAGGTACGGGGGTCTCCTACAATGAGCAGTTCTTC,CASSPGTGVSYNEQFF
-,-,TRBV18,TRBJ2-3,TGTGCCAGCTCACCATGGGACAAACTCACAGATACGCAGTATTTT,CASSPWDKLTDTQYF
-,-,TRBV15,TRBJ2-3,TGTGCCACCAGCAGAGACGGACAGAACACAGATACGCAGTATTTT,CATSRDGQNTDTQYF
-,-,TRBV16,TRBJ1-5,TGTGCCAGCAGCCAACTACAGCAAAATCAGCCCCAGCATTTT,CASSQLQQNQPQHF
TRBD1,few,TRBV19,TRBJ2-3,TGTGCCAGTAGCTCTCTTCGGGACAGGGGGCAATCAGATACGCAGTATTTT,CASSSLRDRGQSDTQYF
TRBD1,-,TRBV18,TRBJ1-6,TGTGCCAGCTCAATGGGGACAGGGAATTCACCCCTCCACTTT,CASSMGTGNSPLHF
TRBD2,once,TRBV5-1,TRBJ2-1,TGCGCCAGCAGCCCCCGCGTTTCGGGACTAGCCTACAATGAGCAGTTCTTC,CASSPRVSGLAYNEQFF
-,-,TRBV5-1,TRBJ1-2,TGCGCCAGCAGCGGAACAGGATCCTATGGCTACACCTTC,CASSGTGSYGYTF
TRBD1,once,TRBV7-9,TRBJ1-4,TGTGCCAGCAGCGTCACCGGGACAGCAGGTGAAAAACTGTTTTTT,CASSVTGTAGEKLFF
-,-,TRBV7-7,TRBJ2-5,TGTGCTAGCAGCTTAGGAGGGCTACAAAAGACCCAGTACTTC,CASSLGGLQKTQYF
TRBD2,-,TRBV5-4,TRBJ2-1,TGTGCCAGCAGCTTGGAGACAGCGCTAGCGGCTGAGCAGTTCTTC,CASSLETALAAEQFF
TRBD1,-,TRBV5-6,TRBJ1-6,TGTGCCAGCAGCTTGGCCGGGACAGAATCGGCATCCCTCCACTTT,CASSLAGTESASLHF
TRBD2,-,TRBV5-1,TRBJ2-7,TGCGCCAGCAGCTCAGCCGGGACTAGCGGGAGCGAGCAGTACTTC,CASSSAGTSGSEQYF
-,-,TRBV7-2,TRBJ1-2,TGTGCCAGCAGCTTAGATCAGCTCTCCTATGGCTACACCTTC,CASSLDQLSYGYTF
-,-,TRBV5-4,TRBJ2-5,TGTGCCAGCAGCACCGACACCCAACAGTACTTC,CASSTDTQQYF